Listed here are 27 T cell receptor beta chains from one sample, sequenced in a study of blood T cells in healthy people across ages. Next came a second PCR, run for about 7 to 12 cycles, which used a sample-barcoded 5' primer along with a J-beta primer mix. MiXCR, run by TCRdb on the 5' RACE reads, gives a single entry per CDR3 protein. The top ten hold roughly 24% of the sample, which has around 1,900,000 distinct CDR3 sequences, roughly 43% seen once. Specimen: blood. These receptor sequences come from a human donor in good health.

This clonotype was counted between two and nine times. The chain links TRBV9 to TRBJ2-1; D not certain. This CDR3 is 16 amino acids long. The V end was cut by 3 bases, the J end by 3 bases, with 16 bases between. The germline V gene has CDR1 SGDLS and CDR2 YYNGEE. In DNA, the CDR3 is TGTGCCAGCAGCGGTTCGGGCGCCGTAATCTACAATGAGCAGTTCTTC. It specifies CASSGSGAVIYNEQFF.

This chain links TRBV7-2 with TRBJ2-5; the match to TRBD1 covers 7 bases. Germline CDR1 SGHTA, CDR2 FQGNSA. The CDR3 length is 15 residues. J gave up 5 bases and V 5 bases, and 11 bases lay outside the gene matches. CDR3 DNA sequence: TGTGCCAGCAGCCCCCCGACAGGGCCGTTTGAGACCCAGTACTTC. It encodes CASSPPTGPFETQYF.

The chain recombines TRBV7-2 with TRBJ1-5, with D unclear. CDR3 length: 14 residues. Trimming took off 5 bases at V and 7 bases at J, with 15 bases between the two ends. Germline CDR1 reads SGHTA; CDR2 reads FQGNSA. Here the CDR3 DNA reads TGTGCCAGCAGCCTGGGGAGGGAATCCCAGCCCCAGCATTTT. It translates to CASSLGRESQPQHF.

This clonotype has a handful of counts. This chain's CDR3 is CASSQEWTGVYNEQFF. The CDR3 nucleotides read TGCGCCAGCAGCCAAGAGTGGACAGGAGTCTACAATGAGCAGTTCTTC. The rearrangement joins TRBV4-3 to TRBJ2-1, with 7 bases fitting TRBD1. V was pared by 0 bases and J by 3 bases, with 5 bases of the junction left unmatched. CDR1 is LGHNA, CDR2 YSLEER, per germline. The CDR3 spans 16 residues.

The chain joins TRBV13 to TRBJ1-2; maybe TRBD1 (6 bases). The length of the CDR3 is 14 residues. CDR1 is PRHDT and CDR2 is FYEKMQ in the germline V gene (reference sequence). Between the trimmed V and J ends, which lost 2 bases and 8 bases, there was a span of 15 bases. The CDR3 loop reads CASSLNLQGWGYTF. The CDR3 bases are TGTGCCAGCAGCTTAAACCTCCAGGGGTGGGGCTACACCTTC.

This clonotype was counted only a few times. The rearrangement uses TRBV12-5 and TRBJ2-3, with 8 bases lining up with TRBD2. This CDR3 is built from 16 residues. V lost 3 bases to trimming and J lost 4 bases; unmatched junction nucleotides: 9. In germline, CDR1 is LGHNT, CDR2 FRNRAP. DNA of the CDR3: TGTGCTAGTGGTTTCGGGAGGGAAGCAATCCCAGATACGCAGTATTTT. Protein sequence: CASGFGREAIPDTQYF.

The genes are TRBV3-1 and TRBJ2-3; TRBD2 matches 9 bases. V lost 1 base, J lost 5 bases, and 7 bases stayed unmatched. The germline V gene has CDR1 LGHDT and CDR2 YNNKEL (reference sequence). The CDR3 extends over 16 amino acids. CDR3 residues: CASSQVASGVKDTQYF. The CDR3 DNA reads TGTGCCAGCAGCCAAGTGGCTAGCGGGGTAAAAGATACGCAGTATTTT.

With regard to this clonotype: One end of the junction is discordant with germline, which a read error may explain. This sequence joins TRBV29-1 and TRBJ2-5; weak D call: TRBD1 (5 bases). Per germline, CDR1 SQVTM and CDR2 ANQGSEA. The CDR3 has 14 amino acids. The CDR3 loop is CSVEINGAAETQYF. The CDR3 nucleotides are TGCAGCGTTGAAATTAATGGGGCAGCAGAGACTCAGTACTTC.

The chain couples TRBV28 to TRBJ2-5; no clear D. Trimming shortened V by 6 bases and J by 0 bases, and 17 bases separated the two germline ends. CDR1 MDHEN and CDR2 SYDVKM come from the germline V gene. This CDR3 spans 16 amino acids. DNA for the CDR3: TGTGCCAGCAGCTCGCGGACGGATCCGTACCAAGAGACCCAGTACTTC. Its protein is CASSSRTDPYQETQYF.

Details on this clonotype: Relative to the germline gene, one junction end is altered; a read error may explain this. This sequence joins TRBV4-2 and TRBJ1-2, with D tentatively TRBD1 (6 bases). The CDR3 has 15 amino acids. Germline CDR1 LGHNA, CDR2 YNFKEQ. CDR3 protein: CAGSQGAGVQYGYTF. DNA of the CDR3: TGTGCCGGCAGCCAGGGAGCAGGGGTCCAATATGGCTACACCTTC.

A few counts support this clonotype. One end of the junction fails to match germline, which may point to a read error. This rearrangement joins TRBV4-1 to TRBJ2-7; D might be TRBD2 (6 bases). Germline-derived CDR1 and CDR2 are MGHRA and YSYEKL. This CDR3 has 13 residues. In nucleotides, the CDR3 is TGCGCCGGCAGCCGGACCGGGACTTTGGAGCAGTACTTC. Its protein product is CAGSRTGTLEQYF.

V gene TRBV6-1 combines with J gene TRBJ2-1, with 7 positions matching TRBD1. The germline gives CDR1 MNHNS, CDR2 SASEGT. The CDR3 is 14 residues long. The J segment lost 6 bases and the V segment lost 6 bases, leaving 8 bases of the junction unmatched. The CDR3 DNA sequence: TGTGCCAGCAGAAGTAAGGGACAGCTCAATGAGCAGTTCTTC. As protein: CASRSKGQLNEQFF.

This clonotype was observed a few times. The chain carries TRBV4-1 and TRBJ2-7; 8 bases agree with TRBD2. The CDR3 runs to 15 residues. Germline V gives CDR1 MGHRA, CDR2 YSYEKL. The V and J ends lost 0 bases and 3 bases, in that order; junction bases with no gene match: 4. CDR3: CASSQDRAGDYEQYF. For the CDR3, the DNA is TGCGCCAGCAGCCAAGATAGAGCGGGGGACTACGAGCAGTACTTC.

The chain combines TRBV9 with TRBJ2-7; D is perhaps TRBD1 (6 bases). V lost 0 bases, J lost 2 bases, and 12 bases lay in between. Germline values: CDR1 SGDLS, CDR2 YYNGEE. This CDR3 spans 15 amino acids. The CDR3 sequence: CASSVGGTQTYEQYF. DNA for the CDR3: TGTGCCAGCAGCGTAGGAGGGACACAAACCTACGAGCAGTACTTC.

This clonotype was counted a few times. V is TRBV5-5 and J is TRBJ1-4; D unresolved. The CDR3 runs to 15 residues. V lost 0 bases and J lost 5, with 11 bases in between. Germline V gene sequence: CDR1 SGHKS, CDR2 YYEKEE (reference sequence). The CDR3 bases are TGTGCCAGCAGCTTGGAGGCCGTTTTAAATGAAAAACTGTTTTTT. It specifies CASSLEAVLNEKLFF.

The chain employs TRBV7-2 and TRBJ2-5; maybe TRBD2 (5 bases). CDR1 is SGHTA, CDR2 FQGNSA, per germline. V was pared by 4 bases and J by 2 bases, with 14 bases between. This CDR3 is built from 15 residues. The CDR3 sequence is CASSSQLRTQETQYF. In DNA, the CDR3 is TGTGCCAGCAGCTCTCAATTGCGGACTCAAGAGACCCAGTACTTC.

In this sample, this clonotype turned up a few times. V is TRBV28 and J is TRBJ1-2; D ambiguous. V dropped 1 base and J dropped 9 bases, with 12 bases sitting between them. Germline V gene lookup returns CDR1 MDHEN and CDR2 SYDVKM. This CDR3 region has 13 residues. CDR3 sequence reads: CASSLLARVSYTF. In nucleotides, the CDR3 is TGTGCCAGCAGTTTATTGGCCAGAGTAAGCTACACCTTC.

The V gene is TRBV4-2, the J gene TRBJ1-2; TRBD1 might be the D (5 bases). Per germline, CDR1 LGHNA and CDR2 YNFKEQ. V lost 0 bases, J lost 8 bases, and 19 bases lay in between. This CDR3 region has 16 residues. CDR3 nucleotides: TGTGCCAGCAGCCAAGAGGGATTAGAGGGGCGAGAAGGCTACACCTTC. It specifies CASSQEGLEGREGYTF.

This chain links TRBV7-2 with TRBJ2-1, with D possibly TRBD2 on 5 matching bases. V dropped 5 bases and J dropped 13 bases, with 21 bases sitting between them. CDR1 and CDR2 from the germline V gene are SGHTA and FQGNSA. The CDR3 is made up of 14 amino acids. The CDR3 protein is CASSARYILGRQFF. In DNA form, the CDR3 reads TGTGCCAGCAGCGCACGATACATACTAGGGCGCCAGTTCTTC.

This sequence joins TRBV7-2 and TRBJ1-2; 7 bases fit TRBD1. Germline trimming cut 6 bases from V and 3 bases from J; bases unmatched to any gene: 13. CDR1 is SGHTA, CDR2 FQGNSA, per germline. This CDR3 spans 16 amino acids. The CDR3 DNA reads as TGTGCCAGCAGTTTCCTCGGTAGTGGACAGGACTATGGCTACACCTTC. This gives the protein CASSFLGSGQDYGYTF.

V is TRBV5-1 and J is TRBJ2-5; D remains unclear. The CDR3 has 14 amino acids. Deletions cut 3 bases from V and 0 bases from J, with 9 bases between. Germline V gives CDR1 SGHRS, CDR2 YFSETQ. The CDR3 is CASSSDPYQETQYF. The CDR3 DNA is TGCGCCAGCAGCTCGGACCCGTACCAAGAGACCCAGTACTTC. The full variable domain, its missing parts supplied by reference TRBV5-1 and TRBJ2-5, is KAGVTQTPRYLIKTRGQQVTLSCSPISGHRSVSWYQQTPGQGLQFLFEYFSETQRNKGNFPGRFSGRQFSNSRSEMNVSTLELGDSALYLCASSSDPYQETQYFGPGTRLLVL.

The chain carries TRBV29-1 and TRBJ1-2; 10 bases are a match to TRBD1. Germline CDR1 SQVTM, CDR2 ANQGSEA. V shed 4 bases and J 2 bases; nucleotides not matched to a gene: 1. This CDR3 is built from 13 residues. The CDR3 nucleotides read TGCAGCGTTGCGGGACAGGGGAACTATGGCTACACCTTC. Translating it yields CSVAGQGNYGYTF.

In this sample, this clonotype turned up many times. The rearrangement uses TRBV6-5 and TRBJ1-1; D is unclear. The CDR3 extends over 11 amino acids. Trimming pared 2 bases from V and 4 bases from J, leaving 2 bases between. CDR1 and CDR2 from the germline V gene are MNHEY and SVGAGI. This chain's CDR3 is CASSYGTEAFF. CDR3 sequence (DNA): TGTGCCAGCAGTTACGGCACTGAAGCTTTCTTT.

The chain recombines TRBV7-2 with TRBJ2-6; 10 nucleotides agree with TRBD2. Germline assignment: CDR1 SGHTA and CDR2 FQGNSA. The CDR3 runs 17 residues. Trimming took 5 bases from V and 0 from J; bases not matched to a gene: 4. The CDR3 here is CASSTSGVNSGANVLTF. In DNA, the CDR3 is TGTGCCAGCAGCACTAGCGGGGTCAACTCTGGGGCCAACGTCCTGACTTTC.

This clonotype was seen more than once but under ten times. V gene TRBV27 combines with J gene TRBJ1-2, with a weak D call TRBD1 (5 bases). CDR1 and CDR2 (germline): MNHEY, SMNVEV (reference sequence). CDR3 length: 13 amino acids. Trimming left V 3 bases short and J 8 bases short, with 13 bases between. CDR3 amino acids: CASSFNLQGGYTF. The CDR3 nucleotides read TGTGCCAGCAGTTTCAACCTCCAGGGCGGCTACACCTTC.

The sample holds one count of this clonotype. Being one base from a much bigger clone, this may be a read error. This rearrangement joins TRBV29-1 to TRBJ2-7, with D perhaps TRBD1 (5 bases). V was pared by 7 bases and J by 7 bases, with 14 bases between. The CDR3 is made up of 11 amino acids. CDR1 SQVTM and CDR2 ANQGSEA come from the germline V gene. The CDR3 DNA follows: TGCAGCGCCATCCTTCGGACAGAGCAGTACTTC. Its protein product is CSAILRTEQYF.

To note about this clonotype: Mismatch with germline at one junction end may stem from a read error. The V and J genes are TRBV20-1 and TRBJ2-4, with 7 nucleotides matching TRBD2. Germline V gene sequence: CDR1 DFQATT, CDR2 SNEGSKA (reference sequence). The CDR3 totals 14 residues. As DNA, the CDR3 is TGCAGTGCTCCACTTGGGAGGGGCGAAAACATTCGGTACTTC. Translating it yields CSAPLGRGENIRYF.